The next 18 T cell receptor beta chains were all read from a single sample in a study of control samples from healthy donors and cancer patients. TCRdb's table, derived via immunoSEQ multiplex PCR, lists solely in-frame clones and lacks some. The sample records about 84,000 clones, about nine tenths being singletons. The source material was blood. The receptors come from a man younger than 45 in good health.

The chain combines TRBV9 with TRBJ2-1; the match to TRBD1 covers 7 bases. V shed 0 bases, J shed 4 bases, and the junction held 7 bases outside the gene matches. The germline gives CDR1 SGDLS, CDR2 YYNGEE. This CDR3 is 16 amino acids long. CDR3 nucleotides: TGTGCCAGCAGCGTAGGCTTCGGGACAGTATACAATGAGCAGTTCTTC. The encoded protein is CASSVGFGTVYNEQFF.

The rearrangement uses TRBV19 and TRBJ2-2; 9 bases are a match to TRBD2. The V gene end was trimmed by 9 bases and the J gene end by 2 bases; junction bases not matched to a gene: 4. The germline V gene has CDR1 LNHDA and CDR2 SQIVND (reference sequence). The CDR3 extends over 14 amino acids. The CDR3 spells CASLGLANTGELFF. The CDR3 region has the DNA TGTGCCAGCCTGGGACTAGCAAACACCGGGGAGCTGTTTTTT.

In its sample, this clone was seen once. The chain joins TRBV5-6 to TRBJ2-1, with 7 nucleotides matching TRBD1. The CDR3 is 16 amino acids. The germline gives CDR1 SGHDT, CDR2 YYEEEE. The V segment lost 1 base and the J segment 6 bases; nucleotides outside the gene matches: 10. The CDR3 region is CASSLNFGTDINEQFF. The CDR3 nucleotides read TGTGCCAGCAGCTTGAATTTCGGGACAGATATCAATGAGCAGTTCTTC.

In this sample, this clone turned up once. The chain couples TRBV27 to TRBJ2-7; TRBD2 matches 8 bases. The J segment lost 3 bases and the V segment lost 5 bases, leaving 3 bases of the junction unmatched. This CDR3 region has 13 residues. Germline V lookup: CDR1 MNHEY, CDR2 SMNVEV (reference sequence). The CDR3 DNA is TGTGCCAGCAGTCAGGGGACTAGCTACGAGCAGTACTTC. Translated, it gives CASSQGTSYEQYF.

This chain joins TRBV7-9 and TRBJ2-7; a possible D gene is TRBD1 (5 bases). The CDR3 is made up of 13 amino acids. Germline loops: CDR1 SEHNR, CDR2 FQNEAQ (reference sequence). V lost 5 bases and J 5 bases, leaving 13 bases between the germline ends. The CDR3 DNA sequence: TGTGCCAGCAGCACACGACAGAACCACGAGCAGTACTTC. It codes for CASSTRQNHEQYF.

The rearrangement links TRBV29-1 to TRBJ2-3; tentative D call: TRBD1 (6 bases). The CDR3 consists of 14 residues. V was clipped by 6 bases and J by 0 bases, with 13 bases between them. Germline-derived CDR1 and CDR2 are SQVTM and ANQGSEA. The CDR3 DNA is TGCAGCGTAGCCGGGACATCGAGCACAGATACGCAGTATTTT. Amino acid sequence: CSVAGTSSTDTQYF.

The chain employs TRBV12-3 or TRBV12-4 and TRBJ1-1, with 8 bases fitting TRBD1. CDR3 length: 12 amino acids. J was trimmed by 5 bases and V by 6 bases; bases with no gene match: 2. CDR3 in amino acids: CASRQGVTEAFF. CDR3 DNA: TGTGCCAGCAGACAGGGGGTTACTGAAGCTTTCTTT.

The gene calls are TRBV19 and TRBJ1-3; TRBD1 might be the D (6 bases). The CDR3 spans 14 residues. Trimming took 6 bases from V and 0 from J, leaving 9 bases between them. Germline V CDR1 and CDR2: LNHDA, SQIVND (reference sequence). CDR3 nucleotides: TGTGCCAGTAGAGGACAGAACTCTGGAAACACCATATATTTT. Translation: CASRGQNSGNTIYF.

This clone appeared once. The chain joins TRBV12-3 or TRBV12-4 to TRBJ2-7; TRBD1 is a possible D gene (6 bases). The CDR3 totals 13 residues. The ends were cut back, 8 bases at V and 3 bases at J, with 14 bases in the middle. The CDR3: CASPRTGSYEQYF. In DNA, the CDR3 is TGTGCCAGCCCACGAACAGGGAGCTACGAGCAGTACTTC.

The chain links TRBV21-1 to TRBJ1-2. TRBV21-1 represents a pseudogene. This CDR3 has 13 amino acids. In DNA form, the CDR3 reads TGTGCCAGCACTGGGGGGGGAAAGAAAGGCTACACCTTC. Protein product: CASTGGGKKGYTF.

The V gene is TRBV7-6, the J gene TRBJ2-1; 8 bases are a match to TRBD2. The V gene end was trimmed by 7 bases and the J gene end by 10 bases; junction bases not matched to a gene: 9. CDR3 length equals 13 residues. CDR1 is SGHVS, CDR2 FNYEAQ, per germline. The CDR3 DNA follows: TGTGCCAGCAACCATGGCGGGGGGATCGAGCAGTTCTTC. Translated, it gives CASNHGGGIEQFF.

The CDR3: CASSRQGRYGYTF. CDR3 DNA sequence: TGTGCCAGCAGCCGACAGGGCAGATATGGCTACACCTTC. The chain combines TRBV7-9 with TRBJ1-2, with 7 bases matching TRBD1. This CDR3 comprises 13 residues. Germline values: CDR1 SEHNR, CDR2 FQNEAQ (reference sequence). V shed 5 bases, J shed 5 bases, and the junction held 5 bases outside the gene matches.

CDR3 sequence reads: CASSARKGQIKATHSDLNQPQHF. The CDR3 DNA follows: TGTGCCAGCAGCGCCCGGAAGGGACAGATAAAAGCTACTCATTCGGATCTTAATCAGCCCCAGCATTTT. The J gene is TRBJ1-5, the V gene TRBV21-1; TRBD1 is taken as the D call from the table, unchecked against the DNA. TRBV21-1 is reported as a pseudogene. The CDR3 is 23 residues long.

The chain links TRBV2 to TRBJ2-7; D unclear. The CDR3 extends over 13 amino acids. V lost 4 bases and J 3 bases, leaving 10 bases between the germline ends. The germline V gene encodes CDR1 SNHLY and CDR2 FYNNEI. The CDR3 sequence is CASSALTFYEQYF. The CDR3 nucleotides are TGTGCCAGCAGTGCCCTGACCTTCTACGAGCAGTACTTC.

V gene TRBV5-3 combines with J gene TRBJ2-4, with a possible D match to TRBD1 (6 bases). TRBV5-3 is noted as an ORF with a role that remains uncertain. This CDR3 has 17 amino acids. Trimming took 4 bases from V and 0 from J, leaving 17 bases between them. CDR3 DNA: TGTGCCAGAAGCCCGACAAACGGGACATTAGCCAAAAACATTCAGTACTTC. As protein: CARSPTNGTLAKNIQYF.

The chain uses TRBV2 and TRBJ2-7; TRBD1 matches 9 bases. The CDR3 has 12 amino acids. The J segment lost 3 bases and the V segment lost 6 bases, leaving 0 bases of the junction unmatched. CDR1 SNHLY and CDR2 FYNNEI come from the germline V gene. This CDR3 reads CASRGQGYEQYF. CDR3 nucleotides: TGTGCCAGCAGGGGACAGGGCTACGAGCAGTACTTC.

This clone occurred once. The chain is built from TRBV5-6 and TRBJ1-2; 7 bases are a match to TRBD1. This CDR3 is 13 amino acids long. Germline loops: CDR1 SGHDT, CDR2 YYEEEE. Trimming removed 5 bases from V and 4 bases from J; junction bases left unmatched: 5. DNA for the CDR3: TGTGCCAGCAGATACAGGGGACCCTATGGCTACACCTTC. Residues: CASRYRGPYGYTF.

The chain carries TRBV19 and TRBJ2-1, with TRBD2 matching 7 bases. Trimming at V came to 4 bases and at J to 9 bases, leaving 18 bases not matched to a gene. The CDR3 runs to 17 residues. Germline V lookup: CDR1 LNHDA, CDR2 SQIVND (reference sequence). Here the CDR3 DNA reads TGTGCCAGTAGTACCGGGGCTAGCGGCCTGCCACGGGTTGAGCAGTTCTTC. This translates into CASSTGASGLPRVEQFF. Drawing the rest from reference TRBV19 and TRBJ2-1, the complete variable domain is DGGITQSPKYLFRKEGQNVTLSCEQNLNHDAMYWYRQDPGQGLRLIYYSQIVNDFQKGDIAEGYSVSREKKESFPLTVTSAQKNPTAFYLCASSTGASGLPRVEQFFGPGTRLTVL.